Described below is a single TCR beta chain sequence and its context. These data originate in a study of blood T cell repertoires in COVID-19. Looking at the study overall: Samples representing acute and convalescent COVID-19 were sourced from the United States, Italy and Spain. PBMCs, B-cell-depleted T cells, or T cells were the source of the cDNA or gDNA that made up the material.

Per the germline V gene, CDR1 is ENHRY and CDR2 is SYGVKD. This CDR3 spans 14 amino acids. V lost 4 bases to trimming and J lost 5 bases; unmatched junction nucleotides: 3. In the original processing: Quantification of nucleated cells was approximated via reference gene primer amplification. Libraries were prepared by immunoSEQ multiplex PCR; TCRdb keeps only in-frame clonotypes and omits some of them. V, J and clone size were drawn from that table, and D and trimming were deduced from the DNA. Of around 80,000 clones listed, about 87% are singletons. The chain is built from TRBV10-3 and TRBJ2-7; 12 bases are a match to TRBD2. Sequences were obtained from peripheral blood. The receptor's source is a human donor in a cohort sampled during active COVID-19. CDR3 DNA: TGTGCCATCAGTGGACTAGCGGGAGCTGACGAGCAGTACTTC. Amino acids: CAISGLAGADEQYF.